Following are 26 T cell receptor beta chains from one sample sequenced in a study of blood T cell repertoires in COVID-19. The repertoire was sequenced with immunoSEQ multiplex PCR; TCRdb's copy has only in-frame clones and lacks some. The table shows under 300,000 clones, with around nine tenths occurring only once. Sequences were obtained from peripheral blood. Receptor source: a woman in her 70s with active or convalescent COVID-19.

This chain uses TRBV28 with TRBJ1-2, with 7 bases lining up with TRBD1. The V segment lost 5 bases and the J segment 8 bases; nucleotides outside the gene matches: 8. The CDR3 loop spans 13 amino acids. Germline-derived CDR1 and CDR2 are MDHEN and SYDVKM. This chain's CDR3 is CASSGTTGLGYTF. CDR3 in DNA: TGTGCCAGCAGTGGGACGACAGGGCTGGGCTACACCTTC.

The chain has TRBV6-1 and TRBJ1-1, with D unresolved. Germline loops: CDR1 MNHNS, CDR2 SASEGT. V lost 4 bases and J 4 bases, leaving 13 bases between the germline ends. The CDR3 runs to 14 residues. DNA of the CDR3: TGTGCCAGCAGTGTACTCGAGGCGGCCACTGAAGCTTTCTTT. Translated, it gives CASSVLEAATEAFF.

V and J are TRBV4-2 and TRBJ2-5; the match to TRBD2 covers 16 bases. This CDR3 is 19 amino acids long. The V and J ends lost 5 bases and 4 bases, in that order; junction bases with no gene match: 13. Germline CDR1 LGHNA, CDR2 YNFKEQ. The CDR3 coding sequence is TGTGCCAGCAGCAAGGGGACTAGCGGGGGGGCCGAGGAATCAGAGACCCAGTACTTC. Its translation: CASSKGTSGGAEESETQYF.

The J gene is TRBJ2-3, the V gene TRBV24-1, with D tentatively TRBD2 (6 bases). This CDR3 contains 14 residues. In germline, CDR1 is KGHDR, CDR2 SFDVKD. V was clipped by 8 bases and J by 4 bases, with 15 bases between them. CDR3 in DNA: TGTGCCACCAATCGGGGCGGGGTTGCAGATACGCAGTATTTT. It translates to CATNRGGVADTQYF.

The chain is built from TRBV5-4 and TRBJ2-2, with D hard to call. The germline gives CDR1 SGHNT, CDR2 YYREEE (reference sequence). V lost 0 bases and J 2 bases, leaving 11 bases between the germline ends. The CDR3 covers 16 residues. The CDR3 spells CASSLGATINTGELFF. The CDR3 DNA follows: TGTGCCAGCAGCTTGGGGGCGACCATTAACACCGGGGAGCTGTTTTTT.

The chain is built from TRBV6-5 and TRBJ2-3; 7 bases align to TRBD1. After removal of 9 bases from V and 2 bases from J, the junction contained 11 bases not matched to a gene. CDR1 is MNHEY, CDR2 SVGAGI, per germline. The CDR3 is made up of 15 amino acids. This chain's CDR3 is CASGRGDSTTDTQYF. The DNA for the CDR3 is TGTGCCAGTGGACGAGGGGACAGCACCACAGATACGCAGTATTTT.

The CDR3 loop is CASTEGGVNQPQHF. The CDR3, as DNA: TGTGCCAGTACCGAGGGAGGGGTTAATCAGCCCCAGCATTTT. The chain uses TRBV19 and TRBJ1-5; the D gene is possibly TRBD1 (5 bases). The V gene's germline CDR1 is LNHDA and CDR2 SQIVND (reference sequence). The CDR3 sequence is 14 residues long. V lost 7 bases and J lost 4, with 14 bases in between.

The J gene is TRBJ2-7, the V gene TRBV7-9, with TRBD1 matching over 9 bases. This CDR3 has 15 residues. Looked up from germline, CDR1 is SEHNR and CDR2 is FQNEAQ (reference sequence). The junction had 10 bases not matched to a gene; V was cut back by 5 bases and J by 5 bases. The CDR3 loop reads CASSLGQGPGDEQYF. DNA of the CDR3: TGTGCCAGCAGCCTAGGACAGGGGCCAGGGGACGAGCAGTACTTC.

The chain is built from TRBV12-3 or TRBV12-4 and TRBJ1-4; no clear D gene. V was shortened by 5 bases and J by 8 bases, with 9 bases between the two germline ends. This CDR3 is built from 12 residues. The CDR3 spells CASSLSREKLFF. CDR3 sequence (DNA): TGTGCCAGCAGTCTATCCCGGGAAAAACTGTTTTTT.

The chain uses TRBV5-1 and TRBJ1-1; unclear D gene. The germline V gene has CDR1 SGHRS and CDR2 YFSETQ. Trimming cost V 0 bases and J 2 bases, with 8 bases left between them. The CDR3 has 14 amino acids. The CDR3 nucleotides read TGCGCCAGCAGCTTGGGGGAGGCAAACACTGAAGCTTTCTTT. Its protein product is CASSLGEANTEAFF.

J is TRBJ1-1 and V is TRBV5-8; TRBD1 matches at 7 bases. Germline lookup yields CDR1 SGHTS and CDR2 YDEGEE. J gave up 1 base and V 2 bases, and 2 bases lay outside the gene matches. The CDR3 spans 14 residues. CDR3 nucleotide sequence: TGTGCCAGCAGCTTCAAGGGGGCGAACACTGAAGCTTTCTTT. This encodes CASSFKGANTEAFF.

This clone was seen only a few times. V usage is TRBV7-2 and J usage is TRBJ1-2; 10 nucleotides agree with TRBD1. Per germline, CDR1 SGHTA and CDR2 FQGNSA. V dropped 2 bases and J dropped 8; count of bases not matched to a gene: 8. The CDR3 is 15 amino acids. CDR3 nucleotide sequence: TGTGCCAGCAGCTTAAAAGGGGGACAGGGGATCGGCTACACCTTC. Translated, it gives CASSLKGGQGIGYTF. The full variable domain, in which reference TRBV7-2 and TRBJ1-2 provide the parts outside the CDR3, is GAGVSQSPSNKVTEKGKDVELRCDPISGHTALYWYRQSLGQGLEFLIYFQGNSAPDKSGLPSDRFSAERTGGSVSTLTIQRTQQEDSAVYLCASSLKGGQGIGYTFGSGTRLTVV.

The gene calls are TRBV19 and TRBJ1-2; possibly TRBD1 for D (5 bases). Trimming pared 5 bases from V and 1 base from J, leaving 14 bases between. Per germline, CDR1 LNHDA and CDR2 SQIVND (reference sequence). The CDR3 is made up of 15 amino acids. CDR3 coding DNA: TGTGCCAGTAGTCCTCATCGACAGCTTAACTATGGCTACACCTTC. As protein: CASSPHRQLNYGYTF. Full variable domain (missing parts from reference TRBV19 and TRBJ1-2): DGGITQSPKYLFRKEGQNVTLSCEQNLNHDAMYWYRQDPGQGLRLIYYSQIVNDFQKGDIAEGYSVSREKKESFPLTVTSAQKNPTAFYLCASSPHRQLNYGYTFGSGTRLTVV.

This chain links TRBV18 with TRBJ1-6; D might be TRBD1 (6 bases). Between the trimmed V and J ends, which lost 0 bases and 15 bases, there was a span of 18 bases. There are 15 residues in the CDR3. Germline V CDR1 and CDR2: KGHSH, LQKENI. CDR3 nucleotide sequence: TGTGCCAGCTCACCACCGGGACCCAGGGGTCGTAACCTCCACTTT. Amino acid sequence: CASSPPGPRGRNLHF.

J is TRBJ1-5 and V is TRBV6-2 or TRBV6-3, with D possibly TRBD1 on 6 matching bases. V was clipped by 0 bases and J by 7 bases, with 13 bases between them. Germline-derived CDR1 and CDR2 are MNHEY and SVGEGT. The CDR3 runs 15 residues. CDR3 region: CASSYSVQGRQPQHF. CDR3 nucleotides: TGTGCCAGCAGTTACTCTGTTCAGGGGCGGCAGCCCCAGCATTTT.

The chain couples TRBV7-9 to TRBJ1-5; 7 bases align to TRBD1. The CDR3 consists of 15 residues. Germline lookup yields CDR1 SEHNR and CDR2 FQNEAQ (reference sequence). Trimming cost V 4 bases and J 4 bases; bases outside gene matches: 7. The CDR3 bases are TGTGCCAGCAGCTCTGAGAGGGGGCCAAATCAGCCCCAGCATTTT. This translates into CASSSERGPNQPQHF.

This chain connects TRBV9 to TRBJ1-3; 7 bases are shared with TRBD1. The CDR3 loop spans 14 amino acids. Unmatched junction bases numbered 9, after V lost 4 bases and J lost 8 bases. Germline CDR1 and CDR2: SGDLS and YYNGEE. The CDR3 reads CASSPDRVGDTIYF. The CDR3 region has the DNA TGTGCCAGCAGCCCCGACAGGGTGGGGGACACCATATATTTT.

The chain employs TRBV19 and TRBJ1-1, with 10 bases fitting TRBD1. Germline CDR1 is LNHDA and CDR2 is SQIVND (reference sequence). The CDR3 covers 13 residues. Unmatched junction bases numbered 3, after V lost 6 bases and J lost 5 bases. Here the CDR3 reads CASSAGQGTEAFF. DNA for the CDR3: TGTGCCAGTAGCGCGGGACAGGGGACTGAAGCTTTCTTT.

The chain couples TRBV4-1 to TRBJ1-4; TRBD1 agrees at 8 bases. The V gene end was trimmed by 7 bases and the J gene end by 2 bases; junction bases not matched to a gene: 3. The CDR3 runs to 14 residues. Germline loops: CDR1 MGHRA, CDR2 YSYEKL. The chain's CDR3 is CASTDRGTNEKLFF. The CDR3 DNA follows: TGCGCCAGCACCGACAGGGGTACTAATGAAAAACTGTTTTTT.

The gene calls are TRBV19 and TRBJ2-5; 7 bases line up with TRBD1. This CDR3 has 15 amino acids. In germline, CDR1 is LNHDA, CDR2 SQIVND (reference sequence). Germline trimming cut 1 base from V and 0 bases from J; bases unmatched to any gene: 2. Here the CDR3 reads CASSIAQGNQETQYF. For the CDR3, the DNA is TGTGCCAGTAGTATAGCACAGGGGAACCAAGAGACCCAGTACTTC. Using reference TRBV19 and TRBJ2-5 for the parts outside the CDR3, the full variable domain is DGGITQSPKYLFRKEGQNVTLSCEQNLNHDAMYWYRQDPGQGLRLIYYSQIVNDFQKGDIAEGYSVSREKKESFPLTVTSAQKNPTAFYLCASSIAQGNQETQYFGPGTRLLVL.

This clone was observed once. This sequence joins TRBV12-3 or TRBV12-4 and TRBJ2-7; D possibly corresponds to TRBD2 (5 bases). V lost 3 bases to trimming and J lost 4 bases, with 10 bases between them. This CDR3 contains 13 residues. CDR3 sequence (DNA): TGTGCCAGCAGTTTCAGCGGTGCGTACGAGCAGTACTTC. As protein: CASSFSGAYEQYF.

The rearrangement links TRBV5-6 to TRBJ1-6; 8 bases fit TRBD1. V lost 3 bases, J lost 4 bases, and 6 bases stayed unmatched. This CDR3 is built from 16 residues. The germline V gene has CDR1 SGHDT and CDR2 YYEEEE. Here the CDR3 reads CASSYGQGTYNSPLHF. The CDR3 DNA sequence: TGTGCCAGCAGCTACGGACAGGGCACTTATAATTCACCCCTCCACTTT.

The CDR3 is CASRGQAGYGYTF. DNA of the CDR3: TGTGCCAGCAGGGGACAGGCGGGCTATGGCTACACCTTC. This sequence joins TRBV6-5 and TRBJ1-2, with 8 bases fitting TRBD1. Germline assignment: CDR1 MNHEY and CDR2 SVGAGI. The CDR3 covers 13 residues. J lost 4 bases, V lost 6 bases, and 4 bases had no gene match.

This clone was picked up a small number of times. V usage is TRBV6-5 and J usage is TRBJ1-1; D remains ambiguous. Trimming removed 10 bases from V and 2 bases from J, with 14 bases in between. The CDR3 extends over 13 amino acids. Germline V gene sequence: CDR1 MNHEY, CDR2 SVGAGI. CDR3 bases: TGTGCCATCAGCGTGGGGAGAAACACTGAAGCTTTCTTT. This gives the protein CAISVGRNTEAFF.

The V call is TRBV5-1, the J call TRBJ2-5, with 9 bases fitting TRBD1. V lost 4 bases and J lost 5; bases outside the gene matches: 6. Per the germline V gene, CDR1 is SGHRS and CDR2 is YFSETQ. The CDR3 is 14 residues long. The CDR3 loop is CASSLGQGWETQYF. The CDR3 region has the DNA TGCGCCAGCAGCCTAGGACAGGGGTGGGAGACCCAGTACTTC.

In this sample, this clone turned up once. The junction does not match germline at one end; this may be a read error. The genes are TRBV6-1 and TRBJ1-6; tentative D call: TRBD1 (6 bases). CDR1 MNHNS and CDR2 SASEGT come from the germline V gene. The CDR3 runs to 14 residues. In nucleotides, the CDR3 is TGTGCCAGCAGGGAAGGACAGTCTAATTCACCCCTCCACTTT. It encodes CASREGQSNSPLHF.